Listed below are T cell receptor beta chains from one sample, sequenced in a study of T cell repertoires in cytomegalovirus infection. TCRdb reprocessed the reads with MiXCR, giving one entry per CDR3 protein. The sample has fewer than 950,000 distinct CDR3 sequences, approximately 30% seen once. For these receptors, no antigen is known. Source: cultured CD8+ T cells from PBMCs, taken from culture after CMV antigen stimulation. The origin of the receptors is a human donor in good health (CMV status not recorded). Some clones in this sample may be carry-over from other donors' samples. The CDR3 runs from the conserved cysteine through the conserved F or W. D genes are given only for firm matches. Some rows have no size entry. The others give once, few or many, or a class for an expanded clone.

j_call clone_size v_call d_call cdr3_nt cdr3_aa
TRBJ2-1 - TRBV6-2/TRBV6-3 - TGTGCCAGCAGTCCCCAGAGAGGGCTAGAGAATGAGCAGTTCTTC CASSPQRGLENEQFF
TRBJ2-1 many TRBV7-8 TRBD2 TGTGCCAGCAGCCGTAGCGGGGGGGCCGGGACCTACAATGAGCAGTTCTTC CASSRSGGAGTYNEQFF
TRBJ2-5 - TRBV20-1 TRBD2 TGCAGTGCTAGCATGATAGCGGGGGGGCGCGAGACCCAGTACTTC CSASMIAGGRETQYF
TRBJ1-1 - TRBV7-8 - TGTGCCAGCAGCCGAGCTCAGGGACCGAACACTGTAGCTTTCTTT CASSRAQGPNTVAFF
TRBJ2-7 - TRBV10-3 TRBD2 TGTGCCATCATGAGGAAATTGGGTAGCGGGGGGGCATTTGTCTACGAGCAGTACTTC CAIMRKLGSGGAFVYEQYF
TRBJ2-5 - TRBV29-1 - TGCAGCGCCGTTGAGGTACAAGAGACCCAGTACTTC CSAVEVQETQYF
TRBJ1-1 once TRBV7-2 - TGTGCCAGCCATTCCAACCTGTATGGGCATGAAGCTTTCTTT CASHSNLYGHEAFF
TRBJ2-1 few TRBV12-3/TRBV12-4 - TGTGCCAGCAGCCGAACCAACAATGAGCAGTTCTTC CASSRTNNEQFF
TRBJ2-1 - TRBV27 - TGTGCCAGCAGTTCCCTAATTACAAGCTCCTACAATGAGCAGTTCTTC CASSSLITSSYNEQFF
TRBJ1-1 - TRBV20-1 TRBD1 TGCAGTGCTAGAGATTCCGGGACGACAGGGGACTGGAACACTGAAGCTTTCTTT CSARDSGTTGDWNTEAFF
TRBJ1-6 few TRBV4-1 - TGCGCCAGCAGCCAAGGGGACACTGCTAATTCACCCCTCCACTTT CASSQGDTANSPLHF
TRBJ2-7 - TRBV11-2 TRBD1 TGTGCCAGCAGCTCCCCCGGGACAGGGCCCTACGAGCAGTACTTC CASSSPGTGPYEQYF
TRBJ2-1 - TRBV7-7 TRBD1 TGTGCTAGCAGCTTAGGACAGGGGACACCCAATGAGCAGTTCTTC CASSLGQGTPNEQFF
TRBJ2-1 few TRBV19 - TGTGCCAGTAGTCGGCGTACCCCGGACAGCAGAGTTAGGGCTGAGCAGTTCTTC CASSRRTPDSRVRAEQFF
TRBJ1-1 many TRBV7-8 TRBD1 TGTGCCAGCAGCTACACAGGGGGGAACTCTGAAGCTTTCTTT CASSYTGGNSEAFF
TRBJ1-2 - TRBV6-5 - TGTGCCAGCAGAGACGACTCGGGGGCCCTCTATGGCTACACCTTC CASRDDSGALYGYTF
TRBJ1-4 few TRBV19 - TGTGCCAGTACCCAACGGGAAAAACTGTTTTTT CASTQREKLFF
TRBJ2-1 few TRBV7-2 TRBD1 TGTGCCAGCAGCTTATTCTCCAGGGGGTCCTACAATGAGCAGTTCTTC CASSLFSRGSYNEQFF
TRBJ2-1 - TRBV29-1 - TGCAGCGTTCATCTAACAGAGAGCTCCTACAATGAGCAGTTCTTC CSVHLTESSYNEQFF
TRBJ1-1 few TRBV12-3/TRBV12-4 - TGTGCCAGCAGTTTTTTAATTGTCACTGAAGCTTTCTTT CASSFLIVTEAFF
TRBJ1-3 once TRBV5-6 - TGTGCCAGCAGCAGAAAATCTGGAAACACCATATATTTT CASSRKSGNTIYF
TRBJ2-2 few TRBV5-1 - TGCGCCAGCAGCTTGGAGACCACGGAGAGTTACACCGGGGAGCTGTTTTTT CASSLETTESYTGELFF
TRBJ1-4 many TRBV7-9 TRBD1 TGTGCCAGCGGGGGGACAGGAAATGAAAAACTGTTTTTT CASGGTGNEKLFF
TRBJ1-2 few TRBV6-2/TRBV6-3 - TGTGCCAGCCATCATCCGCCGGTGGGCAGTCCTAACTATGGCTACACCTTC CASHHPPVGSPNYGYTF
TRBJ2-5 few TRBV28 - TGTGCCAGCAGTCCTACTAGCTGGGGTTTGGAGACCCAGTACTTC CASSPTSWGLETQYF
TRBJ1-2 many TRBV6-1 TRBD1 TGTGCCAGCACCCTACACCAACGGGACAGGGGCGGCTACACCTTC CASTLHQRDRGGYTF
TRBJ2-7 few TRBV27 - TGTGCCGGTAAACATAAACTGGGCGGCACCTACGAGCAGTACTTC CAGKHKLGGTYEQYF
TRBJ2-5 many TRBV7-2 TRBD1 TGTGCCAGCAGCTTGAACAGGGGGATAGAGACCCAGTACTTC CASSLNRGIETQYF
TRBJ1-5 - TRBV4-3 - TGCGCCAGCAGCCGGACCGTAGATAGCAATCAGCCCCAGCATTTT CASSRTVDSNQPQHF
TRBJ1-1 - TRBV6-2/TRBV6-3 - TGTGCCAGCAGCGCGCCAGGGAGGAGAGACATGAACACTGAAGCTTTCTTT CASSAPGRRDMNTEAFF
TRBJ1-2 - TRBV20-1 - TGCAGGGCCTGGTCGTTTGGGATGCCCCTAGAAGGCTACACCTTC CRAWSFGMPLEGYTF
TRBJ2-7 - TRBV6-5 - TGTGCCAGCAGTCCTGGCCGGGTAACCTTTACGGGGGAGCAGTACTTC CASSPGRVTFTGEQYF
TRBJ1-5 many TRBV7-8 - TGTGCCAGCAGCTTAGTTGCCGGAAAGGACAATCAGCCCCAGCATTTT CASSLVAGKDNQPQHF
TRBJ1-6 - TRBV6-1 TRBD1 TGTGCCAGCAGTGAAAGACAGGGGGCGAGGTCACCCCTCCACTTT CASSERQGARSPLHF
TRBJ1-3 - TRBV6-2/TRBV6-3 - TGTGCCAGCAGTCGGGACATTCCGAGCTCTGGAAACACCATATATTTT CASSRDIPSSGNTIYF
TRBJ1-4 - TRBV28 TRBD1 TGTGCCAGCAGTTTTAGCGGCAGGGGGCGGCCTAATGAAAAACTGTTTTTT CASSFSGRGRPNEKLFF
TRBJ2-2 - TRBV7-9 TRBD1 TGTGCCAGCAGCTCCCGGGACAGAGCCGGGGAGCTGTTTTTT CASSSRDRAGELFF
TRBJ2-1 few TRBV7-3 - TGTGCCAGCAGCTTAAGAGCCCCCGGGAATGAGCAGTTCTTC CASSLRAPGNEQFF
TRBJ1-1 many TRBV19 TRBD1 TGTGCCAGCAGTTGGACAGGCGGGAACACTGAAGCTTTCTTT CASSWTGGNTEAFF
TRBJ2-5 - TRBV27 - TGTGCCAGCAGTCCGGTGACCTATCAAGAGACCCAGTACTTC CASSPVTYQETQYF
TRBJ2-5 many TRBV7-2 - TGTGCCAGCAGCTTAGAGGGCAGGGGGGAGGAGGAGACCCAGTACTTC CASSLEGRGEEETQYF
TRBJ1-1 many TRBV6-1 - TGTGCCAGCAGTGAAGCGGGGGGCACTGAAGCTTTCTTT CASSEAGGTEAFF
TRBJ1-1 - TRBV7-4 - TGTGCCAGCAGCCCCTTCATCGGGGGTAAATCTGAAGCTTTCTTT CASSPFIGGKSEAFF
TRBJ1-2 - TRBV12-3/TRBV12-4 TRBD1 TGTGCCAGCAGTTTATCCTCTCGGGACAGTAACTATGGCTACACCTTC CASSLSSRDSNYGYTF
TRBJ1-2 few TRBV28 - TGTGCCAGCAGTACCCACGACGGAACCTTCTATGGCTACACCTTC CASSTHDGTFYGYTF
TRBJ2-1 - TRBV7-3 - TGTGCCAGCAGCTCCTGGGGGGACGATGGGCAGTTCTTC CASSSWGDDGQFF
TRBJ1-1 many TRBV7-2 - TGTGCCAGCAGCTTAGTTTCGTCCGGGATCGAAGCTTTCTTT CASSLVSSGIEAFF
TRBJ2-4 few TRBV4-3 TRBD2 TGCGCCAGCAGCCAAGTGGTGGGGGACCCCGGGGGGGCCCGGAACATTCAGTACTTC CASSQVVGDPGGARNIQYF
TRBJ2-6 - TRBV6-2/TRBV6-3 TRBD1 TGTGCCAGCAGTAGCCGGACAGGGGTCCTCTCTGGGGCCAACGTCCTGACTTTC CASSSRTGVLSGANVLTF
TRBJ2-3 - TRBV6-6 TRBD2 TGTGCCAGCAGTTTCGAGACTAGCGGGACAATTAGCACAGATACGCAGTATTTT CASSFETSGTISTDTQYF
TRBJ1-1 few TRBV6-1 - TGTGCCAGCAGTGTTCGGGGTTCGGCTGAAGCTTTCTTT CASSVRGSAEAFF
TRBJ1-2 - TRBV19 - TGTGCCAGTAGTATATTTTCGAGACAGATCAACTATGGCTACACCTTC CASSIFSRQINYGYTF
TRBJ2-3 once TRBV15 TRBD2 TGTGCCACCAGCTCCGGGGAGCGGGGAACAGATACGCAGTATTTT CATSSGERGTDTQYF
TRBJ2-3 few TRBV11-2 - TGTGCCAGCACCGCCAACAGGGTGGCAGATACGCAGTATTTT CASTANRVADTQYF
TRBJ2-1 - TRBV6-4 TRBD2 TGTGCCAGCAGTGACTCGGCACTAGCGGGGGGGCATGAGCAGTTCTTC CASSDSALAGGHEQFF
TRBJ1-2 few TRBV29-1 - TGCAGCGTGGAGGGGAGCGAGGGCCCCAACTATGGCTACACCTTC CSVEGSEGPNYGYTF
TRBJ2-3 few TRBV7-7 TRBD2 TGTGCTAGCAGCCTTCGGGCGGGGGATACACAAGATACGCAGTATTTT CASSLRAGDTQDTQYF
TRBJ1-1 - TRBV14 - TGTGCCAACAGCTTTGGGGGGGGTGAAGCTTTCTTT CANSFGGGEAFF